This entry concerns a single T cell receptor (beta chain). Germline CDR1 and CDR2: GTSNPN and SVGIG (reference sequence). V was clipped by 5 bases and J by 2 bases; unmatched bases: 9. This CDR3 has 15 residues. This entry is derived from a study of T cell changes during pregnancy in multiple sclerosis. Sequencing used immunoSEQ multiplex PCR; TCRdb keeps in-frame clones, though not all of them. The sample lists some 90,000 clones; 91% were seen once. This TCR was recovered from a female donor in good health, enrolled as a control in a pregnancy study. The J gene is TRBJ1-5, the V gene TRBV30; 7 bases line up with TRBD1. The sample in question was peripheral blood, obtained after pregnancy. The CDR3 nucleotides read TGTGCCTGGGATTCAGGGGACAGAGGCAATCAGCCCCAGCATTTT. It yields the protein CAWDSGDRGNQPQHF.